The 27 T cell receptor beta chains below come from one sample, sequenced in a study of cytomegalovirus exposure and HLA in healthy donors. This PCR relied on a set of 60 Vbeta primers and 13 Jbeta primers. The repertoire was sequenced with immunoSEQ multiplex PCR; TCRdb's copy has only in-frame clones and lacks some. The sample lists around 120,000 clones; approximately 86% were seen once. The sequencing input was PBMCs. The receptors come from a boy under 18 in good health and CMV-seronegative.

V usage is TRBV7-2 and J usage is TRBJ2-1; D remains ambiguous. V lost 5 bases to trimming and J lost 9 bases, with 11 bases between them. Per the germline V gene, CDR1 is SGHTA and CDR2 is FQGNSA. The CDR3 totals 12 residues. The CDR3 coding sequence is TGTGCCAGCAGCCCCCCGTCGTTTGAGCAGTTCTTC. This sequence encodes CASSPPSFEQFF. The full variable domain, its missing parts supplied by reference TRBV7-2 and TRBJ2-1, is GAGVSQSPSNKVTEKGKDVELRCDPISGHTALYWYRQSLGQGLEFLIYFQGNSAPDKSGLPSDRFSAERTGGSVSTLTIQRTQQEDSAVYLCASSPPSFEQFFGPGTRLTVL.

The CDR3 sequence: CASSASGGTGELFF. The CDR3 DNA reads as TGTGCCAGCAGCGCCTCGGGGGGCACCGGGGAGCTGTTTTTT. The gene calls are TRBV5-4 and TRBJ2-2; 7 nucleotides agree with TRBD2. The CDR3 spans 14 residues. Trimming took 4 bases from V and 4 from J; bases not matched to a gene: 4. Germline V gene lookup returns CDR1 SGHNT and CDR2 YYREEE (reference sequence).

The J gene is TRBJ1-4, the V gene TRBV2; D not resolved. Germline assignment: CDR1 SNHLY and CDR2 FYNNEI. V dropped 5 bases and J dropped 8 bases, with 15 bases sitting between them. This CDR3 spans 14 amino acids. This CDR3 is CASSTWTVGEKLFF. CDR3 coding DNA: TGTGCCAGCAGTACTTGGACTGTTGGCGAAAAACTGTTTTTT. The variable domain in full, with the rest retrieved from reference TRBV2 and TRBJ1-4, is EPEVTQTPSHQVTQMGQEVILRCVPISNHLYFYWYRQILGQKVEFLVSFYNNEISEKSEIFDDQFSVERPDGSNFTLKIRSTKLEDSAMYFCASSTWTVGEKLFFGSGTQLSVL.

The chain couples TRBV5-4 to TRBJ2-1, with D maybe TRBD2 (6 bases). V lost 0 bases and J lost 5, with 15 bases in between. The length of the CDR3 is 16 residues. CDR1 is SGHNT, CDR2 YYREEE, per germline (reference sequence). The CDR3 DNA reads TGTGCCAGCAGCTTGGTCTCGGGAGCGAGCGACAATGAGCAGTTCTTC. Translation: CASSLVSGASDNEQFF. Looking up the rest from reference TRBV5-4 and TRBJ2-1 gives the full variable domain: ETGVTQSPTHLIKTRGQQVTLRCSSQSGHNTVSWYQQALGQGPQFIFQYYREEENGRGNFPPRFSGLQFPNYSSELNVNALELDDSALYLCASSLVSGASDNEQFFGPGTRLTVL.

This clone was counted a single time. One junction end does not reproduce the germline sequence, and a read error may be involved. The rearrangement uses TRBV30 and TRBJ1-2; no clear D gene. Germline V lookup: CDR1 GTSNPN, CDR2 SVGIG (reference sequence). This CDR3 is 11 amino acids long. The CDR3, as DNA: TGTGCCTGGATAGTAGTCGGAGGCTACCCCTTC. Residues: CAWIVVGGYPF.

The count of this clone is one. V and J are TRBV11-2 and TRBJ2-7; no firm D call. CDR1 is SGHAT, CDR2 FQNNGV, per germline. The CDR3 covers 15 residues. V was trimmed by 5 bases and J by 1 base, leaving 15 bases between them. For the CDR3, the DNA is TGTGCCAGCAGCACTCCCGACTCGCGATCCTACGAGCAGTACTTC. This sequence encodes CASSTPDSRSYEQYF.

The chain recombines TRBV4-3 with TRBJ1-2; no clear D. Germline-derived CDR1 and CDR2 are LGHNA and YSLEER. This CDR3 has 14 residues. The V and J ends lost 0 bases and 3 bases respectively, with 8 bases between them. The CDR3 DNA sequence: TGCGCCAGCAGCCAAGATTCCGGGGACTATGGCTACACCTTC. Protein: CASSQDSGDYGYTF.

V and J are TRBV2 and TRBJ2-7; D may be TRBD1 (6 bases). V lost 7 bases, J lost 2 bases, and 15 bases lay in between. The germline V gene has CDR1 SNHLY and CDR2 FYNNEI. This CDR3 comprises 14 residues. The CDR3 is CASIFDRRAYEQYF. CDR3 DNA: TGTGCCAGCATTTTCGACAGGAGAGCCTACGAGCAGTACTTC.

V is TRBV7-7 and J is TRBJ2-5; 12 bases match TRBD1. CDR1 is SSHAT and CDR2 is FNYEAQ in the germline V gene (reference sequence). The CDR3 sequence is 14 residues long. The V gene end was trimmed by 4 bases and the J gene end by 9 bases; junction bases not matched to a gene: 6. The CDR3 nucleotides are TGTGCCAGCAGCTCGGGACAGGGGGCTTTGGCCCAGTACTTC. It yields the protein CASSSGQGALAQYF.

The J gene is TRBJ1-5, the V gene TRBV30; unclear D gene. V was shortened by 5 bases and J by 1 base, with 9 bases between the two germline ends. This CDR3 has 13 residues. Germline lookup yields CDR1 GTSNPN and CDR2 SVGIG (reference sequence). The CDR3 loop reads CAWEGGSNQPQHF. The CDR3 DNA is TGTGCCTGGGAGGGCGGGAGCAATCAGCCCCAGCATTTT.

The V call is TRBV27, the J call TRBJ1-1; D is ambiguous. Germline CDR1 reads MNHEY; CDR2 reads SMNVEV (reference sequence). This CDR3 spans 18 amino acids. Trimming took off 6 bases at V and 3 bases at J, with 26 bases between the two ends. The CDR3 loop is CASRTSMALRHKDTEAFF. The CDR3 DNA sequence: TGTGCCAGCAGAACTTCCATGGCCCTGAGGCACAAGGACACTGAAGCTTTCTTT.

The gene calls are TRBV6-5 and TRBJ1-1; D gene ambiguous. V dropped 2 bases and J dropped 2 bases, with 12 bases sitting between them. There are 15 residues in the CDR3. Germline V gene lookup returns CDR1 MNHEY and CDR2 SVGAGI. The CDR3 DNA reads TGTGCCAGCAGTTACGTACCAGGAGGAAACACTGAAGCTTTCTTT. Its translation is CASSYVPGGNTEAFF.

The chain links TRBV4-1 to TRBJ1-5; 9 bases agree with TRBD1. The CDR3 is 17 amino acids. After removal of 0 bases from V and 4 bases from J, the junction contained 7 bases not matched to a gene. CDR1 and CDR2 from the germline V gene are MGHRA and YSYEKL. The CDR3 region is CASSQDLGQGNNQPQHF. As DNA, the CDR3 is TGCGCCAGCAGCCAAGATCTGGGACAGGGAAATAATCAGCCCCAGCATTTT.

V and J are TRBV4-1 and TRBJ2-7; the match to TRBD2 covers 7 bases. Losses at the gene ends were 0 bases for V and 2 bases for J; bases not matched to a gene: 7. This CDR3 is 16 amino acids long. Per the germline V gene, CDR1 is MGHRA and CDR2 is YSYEKL. This chain's CDR3 is CASSQDKGGSPYEQYF. CDR3 in DNA: TGCGCCAGCAGCCAAGATAAGGGCGGGAGCCCCTACGAGCAGTACTTC.

The J gene is TRBJ2-1, the V gene TRBV7-9, with D unresolved. This CDR3 has 11 residues. V shed 3 bases and J shed 5 bases, with 2 bases lying between them. Germline assignment: CDR1 SEHNR and CDR2 FQNEAQ (reference sequence). The CDR3 nucleotides read TGTGCCAGCAGCTTCAACAATGAGCAGTTCTTC. Protein sequence: CASSFNNEQFF.

The rearrangement joins TRBV9 to TRBJ2-7; 14 bases line up with TRBD2. Per the germline V gene, CDR1 is SGDLS and CDR2 is YYNGEE. CDR3 length: 17 amino acids. V lost 1 base, J lost 7 bases, and 10 bases stayed unmatched. The CDR3 loop is CASSVLPGLAGGGEQYF. DNA of the CDR3: TGTGCCAGCAGCGTACTTCCTGGACTAGCGGGAGGTGGTGAGCAGTACTTC.

A remark on this clone: Germline is not matched at one junction end, which may reflect a read error. The chain uses TRBV6-1 and TRBJ1-2; the match to TRBD1 covers 9 bases. Germline lookup yields CDR1 MNHNS and CDR2 SASEGT. The CDR3 consists of 14 residues. The CDR3, as DNA: TGTGCCAGCAGTCCACAGGGGGCAGGTGGTGGCTACCCCTTC. It is translated as CASSPQGAGGGYPF.

This sequence joins TRBV25-1 and TRBJ1-2; possible D gene TRBD1, 5 bases. Germline CDR1 MGHDK, CDR2 SYGVNS. The V and J ends lost 2 bases and 4 bases respectively, with 11 bases between them. The CDR3 has 14 residues. CDR3: CASSEGATIYGYTF. The CDR3 DNA is TGTGCCAGCAGTGAAGGGGCCACTATCTATGGCTACACCTTC.

The V call is TRBV27, the J call TRBJ2-2; 12 bases are a match to TRBD2. The V segment lost 3 bases and the J segment 0 bases; nucleotides outside the gene matches: 2. The CDR3 has 17 residues. Germline CDR1 MNHEY, CDR2 SMNVEV (reference sequence). For the CDR3, the DNA is TGTGCCAGCAGTTTGACTAGCGGGAGCCCGAACACCGGGGAGCTGTTTTTT. It yields the protein CASSLTSGSPNTGELFF.

The V and J genes are TRBV25-1 and TRBJ2-5; TRBD1 matches 9 bases. V trimming: 2 bases; J trimming: 6 bases; junction bases outside the gene matches: 4. The CDR3 contains 14 residues. Germline V gives CDR1 MGHDK, CDR2 SYGVNS. As DNA, the CDR3 is TGTGCCAGCAGTGAAAGACAGGGGGGCAAGACCCAGTACTTC. This sequence encodes CASSERQGGKTQYF.

V gene TRBV9 combines with J gene TRBJ2-1; possible D gene TRBD1, 5 bases. Trimming pared 0 bases from V and 2 bases from J, leaving 15 bases between. This CDR3 has 17 amino acids. Germline CDR1 SGDLS, CDR2 YYNGEE. CDR3 coding DNA: TGTGCCAGCAGCGTAGTATCAGCCAGGGAACCCTACAATGAGCAGTTCTTC. Amino acid sequence: CASSVVSAREPYNEQFF.

The V gene is TRBV5-5, the J gene TRBJ1-1, with D perhaps matching TRBD1 (5 bases). V was trimmed by 4 bases and J by 3 bases, leaving 19 bases between them. CDR1 SGHKS and CDR2 YYEKEE come from the germline V gene (reference sequence). This CDR3 contains 16 residues. In DNA, the CDR3 is TGTGCCAGCAGCCCGGGGGGGAACAGGAGATACACTGAAGCTTTCTTT. Translation gives CASSPGGNRRYTEAFF. Drawing the rest from reference TRBV5-5 and TRBJ1-1, the complete variable domain is DAGVTQSPTHLIKTRGQQVTLRCSPISGHKSVSWYQQVLGQGPQFIFQYYEKEERGRGNFPDRFSARQFPNYSSELNVNALLLGDSALYLCASSPGGNRRYTEAFFGQGTRLTVV.

This chain joins TRBV7-2 and TRBJ2-1; D remains unclear. Germline V gene data show CDR1 as SGHTA and CDR2 as FQGNSA. Trimming pared 6 bases from V and 9 bases from J, leaving 21 bases between. There are 15 residues in the CDR3. CDR3 sequence: CASSLSDGRYGEQFF. DNA for the CDR3: TGTGCCAGCAGTCTCAGCGACGGCAGATACGGTGAGCAGTTCTTC.

The chain employs TRBV27 and TRBJ2-7; 9 nucleotides agree with TRBD1. Germline V lookup: CDR1 MNHEY, CDR2 SMNVEV (reference sequence). The V segment lost 4 bases and the J segment 5 bases; nucleotides outside the gene matches: 6. The CDR3 extends over 14 amino acids. The CDR3 coding sequence is TGTGCCAGCAGTTCTTGGACAGGGGTAAACGAGCAGTACTTC. Its protein is CASSSWTGVNEQYF.

The chain uses TRBV7-9 and TRBJ2-7, with 11 bases matching TRBD2. With 6 bases clipped from V and 5 bases from J, the junction kept 6 bases outside the gene matches. CDR1 SEHNR and CDR2 FQNEAQ come from the germline V gene (reference sequence). The CDR3 runs 14 residues. The CDR3, as DNA: TGTGCCAGCAGTACCGGGACTAGCGGCCACGAGCAGTACTTC. This encodes CASSTGTSGHEQYF.

The chain links TRBV7-2 to TRBJ2-5; weak D call: TRBD1 (5 bases). The CDR3 extends over 15 amino acids. V was clipped by 1 base and J by 4 bases, with 13 bases between them. CDR1 is SGHTA and CDR2 is FQGNSA in the germline V gene. DNA of the CDR3: TGTGCCAGCAGCTTAGATGGCAGGGCGAGAGAGACCCAGTACTTC. Translation gives CASSLDGRARETQYF. The variable domain in full, with the rest retrieved from reference TRBV7-2 and TRBJ2-5, is GAGVSQSPSNKVTEKGKDVELRCDPISGHTALYWYRQSLGQGLEFLIYFQGNSAPDKSGLPSDRFSAERTGGSVSTLTIQRTQQEDSAVYLCASSLDGRARETQYFGPGTRLLVL.

This clone was seen a single time. This chain uses TRBV7-2 with TRBJ2-7; 9 bases match TRBD1. The ends lost 0 bases at V and 6 bases at J; junction bases unmatched: 9. There are 16 residues in the CDR3. From germline, CDR1 is SGHTA and CDR2 FQGNSA. The CDR3 DNA is TGTGCCAGCAGCTTAGCTCCGGGACAGGGCCTTCGCGAGCAGTACTTC. This encodes CASSLAPGQGLREQYF.